One sample yielded the 9 T cell receptor beta chains listed below, sequenced in a study of T cell changes during pregnancy in multiple sclerosis. Sequenced by immunoSEQ multiplex PCR; TCRdb stores in-frame clones only, minus some. The table has around 30,000 clones, less than 95% seen once. The sample consisted of CD8+ T cells from peripheral blood mononuclear cells, taken in the second trimester of pregnancy. These receptors all stem from a female donor with multiple sclerosis, enrolled in a pregnancy study.

For the CDR3, the DNA is TGTGCCTGGAGTGTTGCGGGGGGGACAGATACGCAGTATTTT. This gives the protein CAWSVAGGTDTQYF. The rearrangement joins TRBV30 to TRBJ2-3; 9 bases match TRBD2. CDR1 and CDR2 from the germline V gene are GTSNPN and SVGIG (reference sequence). Losses at the gene ends were 0 bases for V and 3 bases for J; bases not matched to a gene: 1. The CDR3 is made up of 14 amino acids. Full variable domain (missing parts from reference TRBV30 and TRBJ2-3): SQTIHQWPATLVQPVGSPLSLECTVEGTSNPNLYWYRQAAGRGLQLLFYSVGIGQISSEVPQNLSASRPQDRQFILSSKKLLLSDSGFYLCAWSVAGGTDTQYFGPGTRLTVL.

V usage is TRBV6-5 and J usage is TRBJ2-1, with D possibly matching TRBD1 (6 bases). Per germline, CDR1 MNHEY and CDR2 SVGAGI. This CDR3 spans 13 amino acids. The ends were cut back, 5 bases at V and 4 bases at J, with 9 bases in the middle. The DNA of the CDR3 is TGTGCCAGCAGTACGACAGGTTACAATGAGCAGTTCTTC. This codes for CASSTTGYNEQFF.

The J gene is TRBJ2-1, the V gene TRBV4-1, with 7 positions matching TRBD2. The V gene end was trimmed by 0 bases and the J gene end by 4 bases; junction bases not matched to a gene: 6. This CDR3 has 16 amino acids. Per the germline V gene, CDR1 is MGHRA and CDR2 is YSYEKL. The CDR3 DNA reads as TGCGCCAGCAGCCAAGAGCGGGAGTGGGCTTACAATGAGCAGTTCTTC. Its protein product is CASSQEREWAYNEQFF.

This rearrangement joins TRBV10-1 to TRBJ2-1; 7 nucleotides align to TRBD1. CDR3 size: 16 residues. With V trimmed by 3 bases and J by 4 bases, 9 bases remained unmatched. Germline assignment: CDR1 WNHNN and CDR2 SYGVQD (reference sequence). CDR3 DNA sequence: TGCGCCAGCAGTGATACCAATGACAGGGAGTACAATGAGCAGTTCTTC. Protein: CASSDTNDREYNEQFF.

The chain has TRBV6-1 and TRBJ2-1; TRBD2 matches at 12 bases. V was pared by 2 bases and J by 8 bases, with 7 bases of the junction left unmatched. In germline, CDR1 is MNHNS, CDR2 SASEGT. CDR3 size: 16 residues. The CDR3 is CASSESTSGSYYEQFF. The CDR3 region has the DNA TGTGCCAGCAGTGAATCGACTAGCGGGAGCTATTATGAGCAGTTCTTC.

The chain combines TRBV19 with TRBJ1-1; D perhaps matches TRBD1 (6 bases). With 8 bases removed from V and 4 bases from J, the gap between germline ends came to 17 bases. The CDR3 is 14 amino acids. Germline V gene lookup returns CDR1 LNHDA and CDR2 SQIVND (reference sequence). For the CDR3, the DNA is TGTGCCAGTCCGTTACTGACAGGAGTCACTGAAGCTTTCTTT. Protein product: CASPLLTGVTEAFF.

This chain joins TRBV14 and TRBJ1-2; no clear D gene. The V and J ends lost 3 bases and 4 bases respectively, with 12 bases between them. Germline CDR1 and CDR2: SGHDN and FVKESK. The CDR3 is 14 amino acids. The CDR3 region has the DNA TGTGCCAGCAGCCAGAGGGAATTGCGCTATGGCTACACCTTC. Its translation: CASSQRELRYGYTF.

The gene calls are TRBV19 and TRBJ2-7, with TRBD1 matching over 8 bases. V shed 6 bases, J shed 3 bases, and the junction held 10 bases outside the gene matches. CDR3 length: 15 residues. Germline V CDR1 and CDR2: LNHDA, SQIVND (reference sequence). The chain's CDR3 is CASSPRGTGIYEQYF. For the CDR3, the DNA is TGTGCCAGTAGCCCTCGGGGGACAGGCATCTACGAGCAGTACTTC.

J is TRBJ2-2 and V is TRBV7-9; 8 nucleotides align to TRBD1. CDR1 is SEHNR, CDR2 FQNEAQ, per germline (reference sequence). V shed 5 bases, J shed 3 bases, and the junction held 5 bases outside the gene matches. This CDR3 comprises 15 residues. The CDR3 protein is CASSNDRGDTGELFF. The DNA of the CDR3 is TGTGCCAGCAGCAACGACAGGGGTGACACCGGGGAGCTGTTTTTT.